The rows below give T cell receptor beta chains drawn from one sample of a study of T cell repertoires in cytomegalovirus infection. TCRdb passed the reads through MiXCR, listing each CDR3 protein once. The data show a few hundred thousand distinct CDR3 sequences, 26% seen once. Sequenced material: PBMCs. The origin of the receptors is a human donor in good health (CMV status not recorded). Some clones in this sample may be carry-over from other donors' samples. The CDR3 runs from the conserved cysteine through the conserved F or W. The D gene is left open where the match is weak. A row's size may be missing; if present it is once, few, many or a size class.

cdr3_nt,cdr3_aa,v_call,j_call,d_call,clone_size
TGTGCCAGCAGCTCGGGATACTCTGGAAACACCATATATTTT,CASSSGYSGNTIYF,TRBV7-9,TRBJ1-3,NA,NA
TGCAGTGCTAGAGAAGACAGGGGGCGAGGGACTGAAGCTTTCTTT,CSAREDRGRGTEAFF,TRBV20-1,TRBJ1-1,TRBD1,few
TGTGCCAGCAGTTACGCGGCAGGGGAGGGGACCCAGTACTTC,CASSYAAGEGTQYF,TRBV6-2/TRBV6-3,TRBJ2-5,NA,NA
TGTGCCAGCAGAAGCACAGCTAACTATGGCTACACCTTC,CASRSTANYGYTF,TRBV6-2/TRBV6-3,TRBJ1-2,NA,NA
TGTGCCAGCAGCTTAGGTACGAACACTGAAGCTTTCTTT,CASSLGTNTEAFF,TRBV7-2,TRBJ1-1,NA,many
TGTGCCAGCAGCACCGGACAGGGTGGTTCCGAGACCCAGTACTTC,CASSTGQGGSETQYF,TRBV3-1,TRBJ2-5,TRBD1,NA
TGTGCCAGCAGCTTAGGTGCCGGGGCCTCTAACTATGGCTACACCTTC,CASSLGAGASNYGYTF,TRBV7-6,TRBJ1-2,NA,many
TGCAGCGTTTACGGGACTAGCGGGCGGGGCACAGATACGCAGTATTTT,CSVYGTSGRGTDTQYF,TRBV29-1,TRBJ2-3,TRBD2,NA
TGCGCCAGCAGCTTTTTGGGATCCGCGGATACGCAGTATTTT,CASSFLGSADTQYF,TRBV5-1,TRBJ2-3,NA,NA
TGTGCTAGTGGTTCCAGCGGGGGTTACTCCTACAATGAGCAGTTCTTC,CASGSSGGYSYNEQFF,TRBV12-5,TRBJ2-1,TRBD2,NA
TGCAGTGCTAGAGAAGCCCATCAGCCCCAGCATTTT,CSAREAHQPQHF,TRBV20-1,TRBJ1-5,NA,few
TGTGCCGGCAGTTTCAGTAATTCACCCCTCCACTTT,CAGSFSNSPLHF,TRBV12-3/TRBV12-4,TRBJ1-6,NA,NA
TGTGCCAGCCGGACGGGACAACCCTCGAACACCGGGGAGCTGTTTTTT,CASRTGQPSNTGELFF,TRBV7-2,TRBJ2-2,NA,few
TGTGCCAGCAGCTTAGATGGGACTAGCGGGAGTGGGTCCTACAATGAGCAGTTCTTC,CASSLDGTSGSGSYNEQFF,TRBV11-3,TRBJ2-1,TRBD2,many
TGTGCCAGCGAAGACAGGGGCGTCTACGAGCAGTACTTC,CASEDRGVYEQYF,TRBV28,TRBJ2-7,TRBD1,NA
TGCAGTGCTCCGCAGCCAACTAGAGATGAGCAGTTCTTC,CSAPQPTRDEQFF,TRBV20-1,TRBJ2-1,NA,once
TGTGCCAGCAGCAACCCTAGCGGCAACAATGAGCAGTTCTTC,CASSNPSGNNEQFF,TRBV7-9,TRBJ2-1,TRBD2,NA
TGTGCCAGCAGCTTATTTGGTACGGAGCAGGCGAACACCGGGGAGCTGTTTTTT,CASSLFGTEQANTGELFF,TRBV7-6,TRBJ2-2,NA,many
TGTGCCAGCATGGCAGGGGGAGGAAACACCATATATTTT,CASMAGGGNTIYF,TRBV6-1,TRBJ1-3,TRBD1,NA
TGTGCCACCAGTGCTACAGATACGCAGTATTTT,CATSATDTQYF,TRBV24-1,TRBJ2-3,NA,few
TGTGCCAGCAGGAACCTAGCGGGAGGGCCCAGTGAGCAGTTCTTC,CASRNLAGGPSEQFF,TRBV6-2/TRBV6-3,TRBJ2-1,TRBD2,few
TGTGCCAGCAATACCGGGGGCGGCTATGGCTACACCTTC,CASNTGGGYGYTF,TRBV12-3/TRBV12-4,TRBJ1-2,NA,few
TGTGCCACCAGTGATTTCGATTCTAGCGGGAGGTCCAGGGAGCAGTTCTTC,CATSDFDSSGRSREQFF,TRBV24-1,TRBJ2-1,TRBD2,NA
TGTGCCAGCAGCTGGGACTCCTTAGCCGGGGCCAACGTCCTGACTTTC,CASSWDSLAGANVLTF,TRBV7-2,TRBJ2-6,NA,NA
TGCAGTGCCGCTACGGTGAGCTCTGGGGCCAACGTCCTGACTTTC,CSAATVSSGANVLTF,TRBV20-1,TRBJ2-6,NA,NA
TGTGCCAGTGGGACCAATCAGCCCCAGCATTTT,CASGTNQPQHF,TRBV19,TRBJ1-5,NA,NA
TGCGCCAGCAGCCAATTGGACACCGACTACGAGCAGTACTTC,CASSQLDTDYEQYF,TRBV4-1,TRBJ2-7,NA,few
TGTGCTAGCAGCCTAGCGGACGCCTCCTACAATGAGCAGTTCTTC,CASSLADASYNEQFF,TRBV7-6,TRBJ2-1,TRBD2,NA
TGTGCCAGCGGAAGACTATTGGGACAGGGGGATCAGCCCCAGCATTTT,CASGRLLGQGDQPQHF,TRBV27,TRBJ1-5,TRBD1,NA
TGTGCCAGCAGTTACCCCAGATACGAGCAGTACTTC,CASSYPRYEQYF,TRBV6-2/TRBV6-3,TRBJ2-7,NA,NA
TGCAGTGCTTTAAGGGACGGCGGGGAGCTGTTTTTT,CSALRDGGELFF,TRBV20-1,TRBJ2-2,NA,NA
TGCAGCGTTTACATATTAGGCAACACCGGGGAGCTGTTTTTT,CSVYILGNTGELFF,TRBV29-1,TRBJ2-2,NA,NA
TGCGCCAGCAGCCAAGAACCCCAGAGCTCCTACAATGAGCAGTTCTTC,CASSQEPQSSYNEQFF,TRBV4-1,TRBJ2-1,NA,NA
TGTGCCAGCACCACCAACAGGGGGAATGAAAAACTGTTTTTT,CASTTNRGNEKLFF,TRBV7-9,TRBJ1-4,TRBD1,NA
TGTGCCAGCAGTGAAGCCGGGGGAAGACAGCCCCAGCATTTT,CASSEAGGRQPQHF,TRBV6-1,TRBJ1-5,NA,few
TGTGCCAGCAGCTTAGTAGCCTTTCCCCGCTACACCTTC,CASSLVAFPRYTF,TRBV11-2,TRBJ1-2,NA,NA
TGTGCCAGCAGCCGGATAGCGGGAGGGGGTGGTTCCTACAATGAGCAGTTCTTC,CASSRIAGGGGSYNEQFF,TRBV7-2,TRBJ2-1,TRBD2,NA
TGTGCCAGCAGCCCCCTAATTCGGTCCCCTAGCACAGATACGCAGTATTTT,CASSPLIRSPSTDTQYF,TRBV7-3,TRBJ2-3,NA,NA
TGTGCCAGCAGCTTAGAGGGTGGACGGGGACTTTTATCGTACGAGCAGTACTTC,CASSLEGGRGLLSYEQYF,TRBV7-2,TRBJ2-7,NA,many
TGTGCCAGCAGTGATCTGACTACCCAAGAGACCCAGTACTTC,CASSDLTTQETQYF,TRBV2,TRBJ2-5,NA,NA
TGTGCCAGCAGCCCTGGGGGGAGCGGGACTCGCGAGCAGTACTTC,CASSPGGSGTREQYF,TRBV7-6,TRBJ2-7,TRBD2,few
TGTGCCAGCAGCCTTACGGACCTAGGCGACACTGAAGCTTTCTTT,CASSLTDLGDTEAFF,TRBV7-6,TRBJ1-1,NA,NA
TGCGCCAGCAGCCCTGGGGACCTCTATGGCTACACCTTC,CASSPGDLYGYTF,TRBV4-1,TRBJ1-2,NA,NA
TGTGCCAGCAGTCCGACCCCAAATGAAAAACTGTTTTTT,CASSPTPNEKLFF,TRBV5-4,TRBJ1-4,NA,NA